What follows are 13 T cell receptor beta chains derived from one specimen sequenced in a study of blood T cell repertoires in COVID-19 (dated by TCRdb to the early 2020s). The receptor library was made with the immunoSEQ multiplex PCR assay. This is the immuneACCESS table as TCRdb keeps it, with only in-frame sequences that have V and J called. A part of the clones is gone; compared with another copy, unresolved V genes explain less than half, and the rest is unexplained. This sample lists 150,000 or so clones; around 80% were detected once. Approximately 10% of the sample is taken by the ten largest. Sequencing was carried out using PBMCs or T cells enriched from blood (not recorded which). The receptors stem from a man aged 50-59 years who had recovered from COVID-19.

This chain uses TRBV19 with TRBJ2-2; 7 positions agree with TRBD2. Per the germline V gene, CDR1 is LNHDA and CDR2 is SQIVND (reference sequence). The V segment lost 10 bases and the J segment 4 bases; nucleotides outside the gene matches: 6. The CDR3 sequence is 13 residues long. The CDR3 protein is CAIGGGGTGELFF. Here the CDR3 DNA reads TGTGCCATCGGCGGGGGTGGCACCGGGGAGCTGTTTTTT.

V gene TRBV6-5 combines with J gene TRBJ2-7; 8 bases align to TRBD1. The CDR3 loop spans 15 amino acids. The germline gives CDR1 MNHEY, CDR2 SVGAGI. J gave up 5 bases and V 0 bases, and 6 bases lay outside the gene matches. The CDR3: CASSYSTQGANEQYF. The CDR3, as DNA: TGTGCCAGCAGTTACTCAACGCAGGGGGCGAACGAGCAGTACTTC.

CDR3 in amino acids: CASSLGGSVYEQYF. DNA of the CDR3: TGTGCCAGCAGCTTAGGCGGGAGTGTCTACGAGCAGTACTTC. The rearrangement links TRBV7-8 to TRBJ2-7; TRBD2 matches at 7 bases. Trimming cost V 1 base and J 3 bases; bases outside gene matches: 3. Germline V CDR1 and CDR2: SGHVS, FQNEAQ. CDR3 length: 14 residues.

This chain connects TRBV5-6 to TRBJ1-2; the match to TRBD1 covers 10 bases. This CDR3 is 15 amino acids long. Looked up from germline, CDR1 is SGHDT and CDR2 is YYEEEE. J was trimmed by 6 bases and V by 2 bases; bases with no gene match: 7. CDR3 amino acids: CASSLTGTGANGYTF. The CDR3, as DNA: TGTGCCAGCAGCTTAACCGGGACAGGGGCTAATGGCTACACCTTC.

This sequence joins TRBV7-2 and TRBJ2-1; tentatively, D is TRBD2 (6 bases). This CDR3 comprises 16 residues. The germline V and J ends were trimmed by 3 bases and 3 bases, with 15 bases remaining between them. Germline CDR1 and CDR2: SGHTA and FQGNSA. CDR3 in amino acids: CASSFRPEGFYNEQFF. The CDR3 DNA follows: TGTGCCAGCAGCTTTCGGCCGGAGGGGTTCTACAATGAGCAGTTCTTC.

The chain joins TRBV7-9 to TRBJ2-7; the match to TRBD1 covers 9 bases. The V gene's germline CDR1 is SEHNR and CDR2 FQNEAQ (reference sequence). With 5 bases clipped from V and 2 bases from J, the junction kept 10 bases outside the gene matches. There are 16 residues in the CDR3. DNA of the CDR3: TGTGCCAGCAGCCCGTGGGGGACAGGGAATGCCTACGAGCAGTACTTC. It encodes CASSPWGTGNAYEQYF.

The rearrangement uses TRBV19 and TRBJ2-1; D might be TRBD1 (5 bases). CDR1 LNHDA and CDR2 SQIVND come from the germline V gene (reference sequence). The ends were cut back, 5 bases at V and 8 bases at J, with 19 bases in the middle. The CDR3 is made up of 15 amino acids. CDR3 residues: CASSLGQGSRDEQFF. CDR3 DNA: TGTGCCAGTAGTTTGGGGCAGGGTAGTAGGGATGAGCAGTTCTTC.

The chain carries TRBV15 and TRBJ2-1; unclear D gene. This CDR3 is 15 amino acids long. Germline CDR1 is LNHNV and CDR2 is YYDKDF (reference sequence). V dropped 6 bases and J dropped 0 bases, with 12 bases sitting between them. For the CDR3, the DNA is TGTGCCACCAGTCCGGGTAGCACCTCCTACAATGAGCAGTTCTTC. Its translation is CATSPGSTSYNEQFF.

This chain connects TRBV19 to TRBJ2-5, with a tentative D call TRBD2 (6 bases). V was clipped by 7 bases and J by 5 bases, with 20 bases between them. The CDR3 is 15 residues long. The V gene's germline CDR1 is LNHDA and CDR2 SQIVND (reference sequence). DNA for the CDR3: TGTGCCAGTACGATGGGGAGGATGCCGGGGGAGACCCAGTACTTC. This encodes CASTMGRMPGETQYF.

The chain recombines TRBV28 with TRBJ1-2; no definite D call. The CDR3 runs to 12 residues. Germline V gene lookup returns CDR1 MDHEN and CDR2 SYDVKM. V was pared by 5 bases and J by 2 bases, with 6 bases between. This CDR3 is CASSIINYGYTF. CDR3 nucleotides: TGTGCCAGCAGTATAATAAACTATGGCTACACCTTC.

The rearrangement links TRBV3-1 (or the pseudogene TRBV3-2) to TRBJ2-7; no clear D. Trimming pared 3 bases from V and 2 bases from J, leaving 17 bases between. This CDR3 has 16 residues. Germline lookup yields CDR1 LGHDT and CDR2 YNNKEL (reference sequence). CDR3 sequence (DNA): TGTGCCAGCAGCCATAATCCAGTGCAGAGCGCCTACGAGCAGTACTTC. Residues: CASSHNPVQSAYEQYF.

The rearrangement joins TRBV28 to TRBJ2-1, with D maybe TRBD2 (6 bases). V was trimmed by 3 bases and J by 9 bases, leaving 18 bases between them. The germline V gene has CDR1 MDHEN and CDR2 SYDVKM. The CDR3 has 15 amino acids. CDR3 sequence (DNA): TGTGCCAGCAGTTTCGGAGGGCCGGTCGGGGGTGAGCAGTTCTTC. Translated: CASSFGGPVGGEQFF.

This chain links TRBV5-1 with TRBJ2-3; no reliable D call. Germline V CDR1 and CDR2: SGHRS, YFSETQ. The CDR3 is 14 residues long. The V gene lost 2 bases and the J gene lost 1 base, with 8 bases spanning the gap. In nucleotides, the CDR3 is TGCGCCAGCAGCTTCGGTCCGGGCACAGATACGCAGTATTTT. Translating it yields CASSFGPGTDTQYF.